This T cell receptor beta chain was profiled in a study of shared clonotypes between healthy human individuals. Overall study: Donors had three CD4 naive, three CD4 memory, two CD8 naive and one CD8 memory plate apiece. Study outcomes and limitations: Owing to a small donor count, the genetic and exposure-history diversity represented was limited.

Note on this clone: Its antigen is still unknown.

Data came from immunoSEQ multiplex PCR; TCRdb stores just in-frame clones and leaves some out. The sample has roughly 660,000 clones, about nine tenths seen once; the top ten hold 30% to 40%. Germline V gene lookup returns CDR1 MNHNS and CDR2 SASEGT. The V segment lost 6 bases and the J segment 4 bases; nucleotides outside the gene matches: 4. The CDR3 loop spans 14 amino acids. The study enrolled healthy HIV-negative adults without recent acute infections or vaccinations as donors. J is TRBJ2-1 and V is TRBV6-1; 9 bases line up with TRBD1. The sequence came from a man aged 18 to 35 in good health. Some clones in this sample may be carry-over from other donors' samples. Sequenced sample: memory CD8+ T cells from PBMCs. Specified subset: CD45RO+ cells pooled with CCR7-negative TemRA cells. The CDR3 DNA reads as TGTGCCAGCAGCAACAGGGGGCGGTACAATGAGCAGTTCTTC. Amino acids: CASSNRGRYNEQFF.